The 3 T cell receptor beta chains presented below share a single source sample, sequenced in a study of T-cell memory formation after mild COVID-19. TCRdb used MiXCR to reprocess the 5' RACE reads, holding one entry per CDR3 protein. The data hold fewer than 350,000 distinct CDR3 sequences, with roughly an eighth observed a single time. The specimen was PBMCs or a T cell subset sorted from them (not recorded which). The receptors stem from a man younger than 30 who had mild COVID-19 (a few samples of this study predate the infection). Cell type and time point are not known.

This chain connects TRBV7-3 to TRBJ2-2, with TRBD1 matching over 10 bases. Germline values: CDR1 SGHTA, CDR2 FQGTGA. The CDR3 length is 16 residues. Germline trimming cut 5 bases from V and 7 bases from J; bases unmatched to any gene: 10. The CDR3 bases are TGTGCCAGCAGCGTACCCGGGGACAGGGGAGGCGGGGAGCTGTTTTTT. Translating it yields CASSVPGDRGGGELFF.

This chain links TRBV3-1 with TRBJ2-4; D is undetermined. V was shortened by 1 base and J by 4 bases, with 5 bases between the two germline ends. This CDR3 spans 13 amino acids. Germline assignment: CDR1 LGHDT and CDR2 YNNKEL (reference sequence). CDR3 loop: CASSQGRKNIQYF. CDR3 coding DNA: TGTGCCAGCAGCCAAGGCAGGAAAAACATTCAGTACTTC.

This sequence joins TRBV9 and TRBJ2-3; D is ambiguous. The ends were cut back, 0 bases at V and 5 bases at J, with 4 bases in the middle. Germline V gives CDR1 SGDLS, CDR2 YYNGEE. CDR3 length: 12 amino acids. CDR3 sequence: CASSVVEDTQYF. The CDR3 bases are TGTGCCAGCAGCGTAGTGGAAGATACGCAGTATTTT. The full variable domain, in which reference TRBV9 and TRBJ2-3 provide the parts outside the CDR3, is DSGVTQTPKHLITATGQRVTLRCSPRSGDLSVYWYQQSLDQGLQFLIQYYNGEERAKGNILERFSAQQFPDLHSELNLSSLELGDSALYFCASSVVEDTQYFGPGTRLTVL.